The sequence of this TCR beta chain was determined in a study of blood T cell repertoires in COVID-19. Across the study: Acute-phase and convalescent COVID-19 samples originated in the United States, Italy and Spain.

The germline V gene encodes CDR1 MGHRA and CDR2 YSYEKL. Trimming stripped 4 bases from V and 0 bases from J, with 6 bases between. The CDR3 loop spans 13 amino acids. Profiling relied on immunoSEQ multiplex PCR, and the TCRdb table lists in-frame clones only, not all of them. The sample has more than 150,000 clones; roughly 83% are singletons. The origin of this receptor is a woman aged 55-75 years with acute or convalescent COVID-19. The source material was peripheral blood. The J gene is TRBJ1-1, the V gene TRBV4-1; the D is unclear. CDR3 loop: CASSPGVNTEAFF. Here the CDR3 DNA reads TGCGCCAGCAGCCCCGGAGTGAACACTGAAGCTTTCTTT.